This T cell receptor (beta chain) was observed in a study of T cells in Graves' hyperthyroidism and ophthalmopathy. TCR beta CDR3 regions were amplified from RNA. The HTBI primer set was used in a first-round RT-PCR of the TCR CDR3. From the multiplex PCR reads, TCRdb called clonotypes with MiXCR, one entry per CDR3 protein. The sample consists of more than 500,000 distinct CDR3 sequences, around 15% of them appearing once. Diagnosis relied on clinical symptoms, serum thyroxine and TRAb, thyroid ultrasound and orbital computed tomography. This clonotype was detected many times. Germline CDR1 MDHEN, CDR2 SYDVKM. V lost 8 bases and J lost 3, with 20 bases in between. The CDR3 has 15 amino acids.

The TCR comes from a woman in her 30s with Graves' hyperthyroidism. The chain joins TRBV28 to TRBJ2-7, with D maybe TRBD1 (6 bases). Sequenced sample: blood. This CDR3 reads CASRRLRDTVYEQYF. The CDR3 bases are TGTGCCAGCCGACGACTCCGGGACACCGTCTACGAGCAGTACTTC.